Below, 3 T cell receptor beta chains from the same sample are listed, as sequenced in a study of Tregs in tolerant kidney transplant recipients. Assay used: immunoSEQ multiplex PCR; TCRdb lists only in-frame clones, some missing. The sample consists of 100,000 to 130,000 clones, 90% of them appearing once. The specimen comprised CD4+ T cells from blood, sampled before the transplant. The receptors were gathered from a human donor who received a combined kidney and bone marrow transplant.

This clone was counted between two and nine times. The V call is TRBV18, the J call TRBJ1-1; the D gene is possibly TRBD1 (5 bases). Germline V lookup: CDR1 KGHSH, CDR2 LQKENI. This CDR3 spans 15 amino acids. Between the trimmed V and J ends, which lost 2 bases and 4 bases, there was a span of 14 bases. The CDR3 nucleotides read TGTGCCAGCTCACCATTCGGGGACGGGGGCACTGAAGCTTTCTTT. Encoded protein: CASSPFGDGGTEAFF.

The V gene is TRBV21-1, the J gene TRBJ2-7; TRBD2, the table's D call, lacks a check against the DNA. TRBV21-1 constitutes a pseudogene. The CDR3 runs 16 residues. The CDR3 region is CASSKTTSAGDYEQYF. CDR3 DNA: TGTGCCAGCAGCAAAACGACGTCAGCGGGAGACTACGAGCAGTACTTC.

J is TRBJ1-2 and V is TRBV28; 9 bases match TRBD1. V gave up 1 base and J gave up 8 bases; unmatched junction bases: 11. CDR1 and CDR2 from the germline V gene are MDHEN and SYDVKM. The CDR3 sequence is 16 residues long. CDR3 residues: CASSLLDTGGLGGYTF. CDR3 DNA sequence: TGTGCCAGCAGTTTATTGGATACAGGGGGCCTGGGCGGCTACACCTTC.